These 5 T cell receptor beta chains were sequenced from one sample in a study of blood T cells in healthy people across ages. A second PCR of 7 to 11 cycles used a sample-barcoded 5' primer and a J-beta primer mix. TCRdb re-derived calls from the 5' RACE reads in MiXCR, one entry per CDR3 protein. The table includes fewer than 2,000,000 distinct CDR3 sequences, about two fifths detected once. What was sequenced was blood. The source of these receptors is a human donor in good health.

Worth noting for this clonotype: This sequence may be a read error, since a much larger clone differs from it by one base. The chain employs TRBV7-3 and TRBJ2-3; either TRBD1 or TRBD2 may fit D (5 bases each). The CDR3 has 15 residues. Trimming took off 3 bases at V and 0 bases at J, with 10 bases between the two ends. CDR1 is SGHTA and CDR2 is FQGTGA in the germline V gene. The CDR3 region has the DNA TGTGCCAGCAGCTTTAGCGAGGGGAGCACAGATACGCAGTATTTT. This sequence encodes CASSFSEGSTDTQYF.

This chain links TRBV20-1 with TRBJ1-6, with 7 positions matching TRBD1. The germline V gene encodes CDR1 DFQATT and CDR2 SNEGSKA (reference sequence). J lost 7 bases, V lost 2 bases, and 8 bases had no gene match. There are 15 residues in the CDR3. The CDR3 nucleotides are TGCAGTGCTAGATCGCTTGGGACAGAGAATTCACCCCTCCACTTT. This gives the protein CSARSLGTENSPLHF.

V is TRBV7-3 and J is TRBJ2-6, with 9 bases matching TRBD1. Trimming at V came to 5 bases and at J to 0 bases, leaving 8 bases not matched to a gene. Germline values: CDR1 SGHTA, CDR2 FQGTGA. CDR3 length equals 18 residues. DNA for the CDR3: TGTGCCAGCAGCGGTACCGGGACAGGGCTCTCTGGGGCCAACGTCCTGACTTTC. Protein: CASSGTGTGLSGANVLTF. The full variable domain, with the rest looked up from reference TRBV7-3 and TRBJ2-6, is GAGVSQTPSNKVTEKGKYVELRCDPISGHTALYWYRQSLGQGPEFLIYFQGTGAADDSGLPNDRFFAVRPEGSVSTLKIQRTERGDSAVYLCASSGTGTGLSGANVLTFGAGSRLTVL.

Here the CDR3 reads CASSLSRTGFNEQFF. CDR3 in DNA: TGTGCCAGCAGCTTAAGTCGGACAGGTTTCAATGAGCAGTTCTTC. V gene TRBV7-3 combines with J gene TRBJ2-1; 7 positions match TRBD1. The V segment lost 1 base and the J segment 6 bases; nucleotides outside the gene matches: 6. The CDR3 consists of 15 residues. Germline assignment: CDR1 SGHTA and CDR2 FQGTGA.

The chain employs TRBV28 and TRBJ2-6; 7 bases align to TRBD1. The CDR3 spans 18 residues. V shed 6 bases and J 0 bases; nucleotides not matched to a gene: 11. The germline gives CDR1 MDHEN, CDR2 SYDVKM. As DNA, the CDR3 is TGTGCCAGCAGCTTTCTCCGGACAGGAGTCTCTGGGGCCAACGTCCTGACTTTC. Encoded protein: CASSFLRTGVSGANVLTF. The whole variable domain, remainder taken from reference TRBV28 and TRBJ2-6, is DVKVTQSSRYLVKRTGEKVFLECVQDMDHENMFWYRQDPGLGLRLIYFSYDVKMKEKGDIPEGYSVSREKKERFSLILESASTNQTSMYLCASSFLRTGVSGANVLTFGAGSRLTVL.